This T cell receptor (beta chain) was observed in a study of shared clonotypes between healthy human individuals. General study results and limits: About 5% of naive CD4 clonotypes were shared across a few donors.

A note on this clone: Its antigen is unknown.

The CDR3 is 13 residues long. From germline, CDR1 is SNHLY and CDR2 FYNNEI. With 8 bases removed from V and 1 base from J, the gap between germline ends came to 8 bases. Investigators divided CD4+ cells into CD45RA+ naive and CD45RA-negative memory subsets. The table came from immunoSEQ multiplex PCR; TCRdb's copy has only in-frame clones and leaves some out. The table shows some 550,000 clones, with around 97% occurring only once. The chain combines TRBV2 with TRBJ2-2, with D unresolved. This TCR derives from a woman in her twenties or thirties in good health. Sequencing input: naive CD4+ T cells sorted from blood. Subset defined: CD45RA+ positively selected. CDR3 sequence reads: CASARLNTGELFF. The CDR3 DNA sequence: TGTGCCAGCGCGCGCCTGAACACCGGGGAGCTGTTTTTT.